Below, 2 T cell receptor beta chains from the same sample are listed, as sequenced in a study of shared clonotypes between healthy human individuals. CD45RO-negative CD8 cells positively selected for CCR7 made up the naive population, which excluded terminally differentiated effector memory CD45RA+ cells. Produced via immunoSEQ multiplex PCR; TCRdb's table is partial and in-frame only. The sample yields about 680,000 clones, 92% seen once. The source material was naive CD8+ T cells sorted from blood. Receptors originate from a man aged 30-40 years in good health.

The chain links TRBV5-1 to TRBJ2-7, with D possibly TRBD2 on 5 matching bases. With 0 bases removed from V and 5 bases from J, the gap between germline ends came to 12 bases. Germline V gene lookup returns CDR1 SGHRS and CDR2 YFSETQ. The CDR3 spans 14 residues. DNA of the CDR3: TGCGCCAGCAGCTTGGAACTAGGGAGCCACGAGCAGTACTTC. It translates to CASSLELGSHEQYF.

This CDR3 reads CASSLDLSQMNTEAFF. The CDR3, as DNA: TGTGCCAGCAGTTTAGACCTCTCGCAGATGAACACTGAAGCTTTCTTT. The rearrangement links TRBV28 to TRBJ1-1; D not certain. The CDR3 runs 16 residues. Trimming removed 2 bases at V and 0 bases at J, with 13 bases between. Germline CDR1 and CDR2: MDHEN and SYDVKM.